This TCR beta chain was captured by sequencing in a study of blood T cell repertoires in COVID-19. Study at large: Acute and convalescent COVID-19 specimens originated in the United States, Italy and Spain.

The CDR3 extends over 16 amino acids. The J segment lost 7 bases and the V segment lost 2 bases, leaving 10 bases of the junction unmatched. The germline V gene has CDR1 SGDLS and CDR2 YYNGEE. In the original workflow: From reference gene primer amplification, estimates of nucleated cell counts were derived. The data were produced by immunoSEQ multiplex PCR, yet TCRdb's version contains in-frame clones alone and is incomplete. V and J calls plus clone size are reproduced from that table; the DNA served to infer D and trimming. The data show about 300,000 clones, roughly 90% seen once. The source is a woman under 40 with COVID-19, enrolled during active disease. The sequenced sample was peripheral blood. The rearrangement links TRBV9 to TRBJ2-1; TRBD2 agrees at 9 bases. In DNA form, the CDR3 reads TGTGCCAGCAGCGTGGGAGTAGCGGGAGTGAGTAATGAGCAGTTCTTC. Amino acid sequence: CASSVGVAGVSNEQFF.